This T cell receptor beta chain was identified in a study of PD-1 blockade in classical Hodgkin lymphoma (dated by TCRdb to about 2020). Notes on the research overall: Nivolumab dosing was 3 mg/kg intravenously every 2 weeks, continuing until either disease progression or unacceptable toxicity. The study used TCR beta sequencing and CyTOF to define a peripheral blood immune signature of response to PD-1 blockade in classical Hodgkin lymphoma.

CDR3 length: 17 amino acids, cysteine to phenylalanine. Here the CDR3 DNA is all that survives: 51 bases in frame from base 1. Trimming accounts for 0 bases at V and 7 bases at J, while the number of junction bases matched to no gene is 9. CDR1 and CDR2 were assigned from the germline V gene as SGHRS and YFSETQ. Genomic DNA was extracted with the Qiagen DNeasy kit from unsorted PBMCs and from negatively selected CD4+ and CD8+ fractions. Using primers that anneal to V and J segments, immunoSEQ multiplex PCR amplified the TCR beta CDR3 regions. A synthetic immune receptor repertoire was used to minimize amplification bias, and any remaining bias was removed computationally after sequencing. Concerning the study's data processing: Repertoire diversity was quantified as the Shannon entropy index using custom Python scripts. Unsorted, CD4+ and CD8+ repertoires were analyzed separately, except for combined analyses in which CD4+ and CD8+ sequences were merged in silico. Clonal expansion was defined as at least a 2-fold frequency increase after treatment relative to C1D1, with a pseudocount of 0.5 for undetected baseline clones. Singleton clones were defined as clones with 0 or 1 copy at C1D1, and non-singleton clones were defined as clones with 2 or more copies. By matching protein sequences in sorted samples from the same patient, clones expanded in unsorted samples were annotated as CD4+, CD8+ or unknown. Wilcoxon tests on paired samples were used to test changes in diversity from C1D1 to C4D1. TCRdb mirrors the immuneACCESS table, restricted to in-frame sequences. Some clones are absent from its copies; in checked studies, under half trace to an unresolved V gene, and the reason for the others is unknown. V and J calls and clone size come straight from that table; D and trimming were deduced from the DNA. The sample table holds around 8,000 clones, of which about 80% were seen once. Over 11% of the sample lies in the top ten.

Of note for this clone: Its target antigen remains unknown. Base-call qualities are not available, and no considerably larger clone is one nucleotide away.

Broad study findings and their caveats: The study covered only a single clinical trial cohort, and the causes of the repertoire differences, possibly disease activity or prior therapy, were still not defined. Lower diversity was seen in patients whose nivolumab began less than 1 year after ASCT, and these patients were left out of later analyses so that immune reconstitution would not confound the results. CD4+ but not CD8+ TCR diversity rose significantly by C4D1 (p=0.0027 vs p=0.16), most apparent in complete responders (p=0.02). Among trial patients, those achieving complete response had baseline diversity similar to that of newly diagnosed patients, while diversity was significantly lower in partial responders and progressors. Baseline TCR diversity was reported to be lower in newly diagnosed patients than in healthy donors, and even lower in relapsed/refractory patients.

Explained via the paper, the time point label denotes: cycle 1 day 1 (C1D1), immediately before nivolumab initiation. Relapse after autologous stem cell transplantation had occurred in all trial patients, and cohorts A, B and C were distinguished by prior brentuximab vedotin exposure. The trial cohort was composed of about 60 patients with relapsed/refractory classical Hodgkin lymphoma, for whom complete response, partial response or progressive disease was recorded as best overall response. Trial patients were treated with single-agent nivolumab in the multi-cohort phase II CheckMate 205 trial. Best overall response was determined by an independent review committee according to the 2007 International Working Group response criteria. PBMCs from the trial were collected at three points: immediately before nivolumab initiation (C1D1), and during therapy at cycle 2 day 1 and cycle 4 day 1. After peripheral blood was drawn into 8 mL Vacutainer Cell Preparation Tubes, PBMCs were isolated by centrifugation and then cryopreserved.

This TCR came from a human donor with classical Hodgkin lymphoma. The rearranged segments are TRBV5-1 and TRBJ2-4, with 11 central nucleotides matching TRBD1. The sample was peripheral blood mononuclear cells (PBMCs), taken at baseline. This receptor carries the CDR3 CASSLARGQGAVNIQYF. The bases read TGCGCCAGCAGCTTGGCGCGAGGACAGGGGGCAGTTAACATTCAGTACTTC.